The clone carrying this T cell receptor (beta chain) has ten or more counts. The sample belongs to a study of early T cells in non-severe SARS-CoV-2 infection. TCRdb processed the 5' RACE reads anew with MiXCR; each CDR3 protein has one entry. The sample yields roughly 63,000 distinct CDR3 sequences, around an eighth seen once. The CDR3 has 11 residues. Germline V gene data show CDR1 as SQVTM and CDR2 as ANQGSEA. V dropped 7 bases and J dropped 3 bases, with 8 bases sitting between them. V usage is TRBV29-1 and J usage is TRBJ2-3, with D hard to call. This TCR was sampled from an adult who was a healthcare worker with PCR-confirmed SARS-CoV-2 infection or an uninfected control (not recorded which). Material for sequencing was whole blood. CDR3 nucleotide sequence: TGCAGCGCCCTAAAAACAGATACGCAGTATTTT. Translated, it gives CSALKTDTQYF.